This is a list of T cell receptor beta chains from one sample in a study of graft-versus-host responses after intestinal transplantation. Sequencing was performed with immunoSEQ multiplex PCR; in TCRdb, only in-frame clones are kept and a portion is missing. Here the sample spans 15,000 to 20,000 clones, around 83% being singletons. Sequenced here: ileum tissue, sampled 580 to 600 days after intestinal transplantation. The receptor source for this set is a human patient who received an intestinal transplant, so some T cells may come from the graft donor. Each CDR3 is given with its conserved first and last residue. D genes are given only for firm matches. Clone size is not always given. Where it is, it says once, few, many or a class for expanded clones.

j_call,d_call,clone_size,v_call,cdr3_nt,cdr3_aa
TRBJ2-1,TRBD1,NA,TRBV6-1,TGTGCCAGCAAAACAGGGGGGTACAATGAGCAGTTCTTC,CASKTGGYNEQFF
TRBJ2-3,NA,NA,TRBV5-4,TGTGCCAGCAGCTTACGGGGCACAGATACGCAGTATTTT,CASSLRGTDTQYF
TRBJ1-4,NA,once,TRBV4-1,TGCGCCAGCAGCCTCGTGCTGGGGGGGAGCAATGAAAAACTGTTTTTT,CASSLVLGGSNEKLFF
TRBJ2-7,TRBD1,few,TRBV19,TGTGCCAGTAGTACAACCCGAGGGGGCACCTACGAGCAGTACTTC,CASSTTRGGTYEQYF
TRBJ2-2,TRBD1,NA,TRBV18,TGTGCCAGCTCACCCAGGGGGCTCACCGGGGAGCTGTTTTTT,CASSPRGLTGELFF
TRBJ1-2,NA,NA,TRBV4-1,TGCGCCAGCAGCCAAGATCAGGGAATTGTGGCTGGCTACACCTTC,CASSQDQGIVAGYTF
TRBJ2-1,TRBD2,NA,TRBV27,TGTGCCAGCAGTTTTGAACTAGCGGGGCTCAATGAGCAGTTCTTC,CASSFELAGLNEQFF
TRBJ2-1,TRBD2,NA,TRBV7-6,TGTGCCAGCAGCCCGGGGAGGGATGAGCAGTTCTTC,CASSPGRDEQFF
TRBJ1-1,NA,NA,TRBV11-2,TGTGCCAGCAGCCAGGACAGGAACACTGAAGCTTTCTTT,CASSQDRNTEAFF
TRBJ1-1,NA,NA,TRBV7-6,TGTGCCAGCGTTCGGGGTGTGGAAGCTTTCTTT,CASVRGVEAFF
TRBJ2-3,NA,few,TRBV5-6,TGTGCCAGCAGCTTCCCCCCAGATACGCAGTATTTT,CASSFPPDTQYF
TRBJ2-7,TRBD2,once,TRBV5-8,TGTGCCAGCAGCCCAGGGACTAGCGGGTTAGACGAGCAGTACTTC,CASSPGTSGLDEQYF
TRBJ1-5,NA,NA,TRBV7-2,TGTGCCAGCAGCACCAACAATCAGCCCCAGCATTTT,CASSTNNQPQHF
TRBJ1-1,TRBD1,once,TRBV29-1,TGCAGCGTACGCTGGATTACAGGGGACACTGAAGCTTTCTTT,CSVRWITGDTEAFF
TRBJ2-7,TRBD2,few,TRBV12-5,TGTGCTAGTGCCTTTCAAGCGGGGGGGAAGTTCGACGAGCAGTACTTC,CASAFQAGGKFDEQYF
TRBJ1-1,NA,NA,TRBV5-1,TGCGCCAGCGGACGTACGGAGAACACTGAAGCTTTCTTT,CASGRTENTEAFF
TRBJ2-1,TRBD1,NA,TRBV10-2,TGCGCCAGCAGTACAGGGGTTGAGCAGTTCTTC,CASSTGVEQFF
TRBJ2-7,NA,NA,TRBV10-2,TGCGCCAGCACCCCGGGGGGCCGGAACTACGAGCAGTACTTC,CASTPGGRNYEQYF
TRBJ1-6,TRBD1,NA,TRBV7-8,TGTGCCAGCAGCGGGGGACAGAGCTCACCCCTCCACTTT,CASSGGQSSPLHF
TRBJ2-5,TRBD1,NA,TRBV7-9,TGTGCCAGCAGCTTAGAGACAGGGGGCCGTAGTGAGCAGTACTTC,CASSLETGGRSEQYF
TRBJ1-1,TRBD1,NA,TRBV6-1,TGTGCCAGCAGGGGGGGACAGGGGTCCCAAGCTTTCTTT,CASRGGQGSQAFF
TRBJ1-4,TRBD1,once,TRBV7-8,TGTGCCAGCACCCAGGGGGACAGACGGGCCGAAAAACTGTTTTTT,CASTQGDRRAEKLFF
TRBJ2-1,NA,NA,TRBV27,TGTGCCAGCAGTTTAGTGGCAGCCTACAATGAGCAGTTCTTC,CASSLVAAYNEQFF
TRBJ1-6,NA,NA,TRBV19,TGTGCCAGTAGTCCGACGGCCTTAAATTCACCCCTCCACTTT,CASSPTALNSPLHF
TRBJ2-3,TRBD2,NA,TRBV5-1,TGCGCCAGCAGCTTGTACTCCGGGACTAGCGGGGGCCACACAGATACGCAGTATTTT,CASSLYSGTSGGHTDTQYF
TRBJ1-1,NA,NA,TRBV18,TGTGCCAGCTCGCCTCAAGGTGGGAACACTGAAGCTTTCTTT,CASSPQGGNTEAFF
TRBJ1-1,TRBD1,NA,TRBV27,TGTGCCAGCAGTCCCGGGACAGGGTATTCTAGGAACACTGAAGCTTTCTTT,CASSPGTGYSRNTEAFF
TRBJ1-5,TRBD1,NA,TRBV30,TGTGCCTGGGGACAGGGGCAAGATCAGCCCCAGCATTTT,CAWGQGQDQPQHF
TRBJ1-5,NA,NA,TRBV5-6,TGTGCCAGCAGCTTGCAGGCGATATGGGGCCAGCCCCAGCATTTT,CASSLQAIWGQPQHF
TRBJ1-2,NA,NA,TRBV11-2,TGTGCCAGCAGCTTAGGAGCAGGCCAGGGGAGTGGCTACACCTTC,CASSLGAGQGSGYTF
TRBJ1-2,NA,NA,TRBV5-1,TGCGCCAGCACGGGCCCAAGCCAGGGCTACACCTTC,CASTGPSQGYTF
TRBJ2-5,NA,NA,TRBV5-7,TGTGCCAGCAACCTACTGGGGGAGACCCAGTACTTC,CASNLLGETQYF
TRBJ1-2,TRBD1,NA,TRBV7-3,TGTGCCAGCAGCTTACACCCTGACAGGGGAGCTAACTATGGCTACACCTTC,CASSLHPDRGANYGYTF
TRBJ1-1,NA,few,TRBV7-9,TGTGCCAGCAGCTCAGATTACGAAGCTTTCTTT,CASSSDYEAFF
TRBJ2-7,TRBD1,few,TRBV5-1,TGCGCCAGCAGAATGGGACAGGGGAAGGACGAGCAGTACTTC,CASRMGQGKDEQYF
TRBJ2-7,TRBD1,NA,TRBV27,TGTGCCAGCAGTCCACGATCAACCGGGACAGGGATCTACGAGCAGTACTTC,CASSPRSTGTGIYEQYF
TRBJ2-7,TRBD1,NA,TRBV6-4,TGTGCCAGCAGTCCCTCGGCGGGGACAGGCTACGAGCAGTACTTC,CASSPSAGTGYEQYF